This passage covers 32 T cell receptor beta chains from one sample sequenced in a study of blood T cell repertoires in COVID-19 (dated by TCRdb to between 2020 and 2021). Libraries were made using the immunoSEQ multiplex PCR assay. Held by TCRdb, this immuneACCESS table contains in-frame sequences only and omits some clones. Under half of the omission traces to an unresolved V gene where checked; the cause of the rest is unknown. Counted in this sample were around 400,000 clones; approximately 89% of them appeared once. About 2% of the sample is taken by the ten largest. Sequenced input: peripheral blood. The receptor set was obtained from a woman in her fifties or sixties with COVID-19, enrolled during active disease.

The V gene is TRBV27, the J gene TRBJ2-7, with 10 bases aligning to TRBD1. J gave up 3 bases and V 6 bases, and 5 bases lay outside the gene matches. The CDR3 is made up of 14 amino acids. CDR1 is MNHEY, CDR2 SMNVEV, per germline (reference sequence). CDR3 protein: CASSSGTGDYEQYF. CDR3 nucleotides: TGTGCCAGCAGCTCGGGGACAGGGGACTACGAGCAGTACTTC.

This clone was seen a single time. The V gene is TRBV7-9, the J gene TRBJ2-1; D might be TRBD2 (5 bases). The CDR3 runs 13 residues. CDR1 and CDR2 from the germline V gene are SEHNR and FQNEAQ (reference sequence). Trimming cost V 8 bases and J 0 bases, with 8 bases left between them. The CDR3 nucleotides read TGTGCCAGCTTGACTACCTCCTACAATGAGCAGTTCTTC. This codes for CASLTTSYNEQFF. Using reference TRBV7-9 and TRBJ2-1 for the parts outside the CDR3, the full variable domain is DTGVSQNPRHKITKRGQNVTFRCDPISEHNRLYWYRQTLGQGPEFLTYFQNEAQLEKSRLLSDRFSAERPKGSFSTLEIQRTEQGDSAMYLCASLTTSYNEQFFGPGTRLTVL.

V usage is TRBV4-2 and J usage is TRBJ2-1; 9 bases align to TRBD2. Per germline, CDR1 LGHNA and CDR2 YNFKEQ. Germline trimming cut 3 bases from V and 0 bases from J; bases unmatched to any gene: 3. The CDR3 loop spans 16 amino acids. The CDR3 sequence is CASSQGGGASYNEQFF. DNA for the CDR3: TGTGCCAGCAGCCAGGGCGGGGGGGCCTCCTACAATGAGCAGTTCTTC.

This CDR3 is CASSIIPGQGLNTEAFF. The CDR3 DNA reads as TGTGCCAGCAGCATAATCCCGGGACAGGGACTAAACACTGAAGCTTTCTTT. This chain connects TRBV13 to TRBJ1-1, with TRBD1 matching 9 bases. Germline assignment: CDR1 PRHDT and CDR2 FYEKMQ (reference sequence). The CDR3 is 17 amino acids. J lost 2 bases, V lost 5 bases, and 12 bases had no gene match.

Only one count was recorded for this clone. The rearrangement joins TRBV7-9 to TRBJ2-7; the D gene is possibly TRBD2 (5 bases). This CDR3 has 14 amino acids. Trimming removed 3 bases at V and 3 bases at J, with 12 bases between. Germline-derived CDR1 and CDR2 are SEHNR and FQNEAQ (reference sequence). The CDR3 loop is CASSFTTGFYEQYF. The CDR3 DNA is TGTGCCAGCAGCTTTACGACGGGGTTCTACGAGCAGTACTTC.

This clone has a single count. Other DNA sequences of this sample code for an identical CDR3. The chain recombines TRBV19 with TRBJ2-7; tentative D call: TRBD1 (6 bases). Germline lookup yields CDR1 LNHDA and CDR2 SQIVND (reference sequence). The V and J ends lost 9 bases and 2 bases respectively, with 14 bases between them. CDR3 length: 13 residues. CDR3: CASSPTGTYEQYF. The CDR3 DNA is TGTGCCAGCAGCCCGACAGGTACCTACGAGCAGTACTTC.

The CDR3 nucleotides read TGTGCCAGCAGTGCATTGAGCATTCAGTACTTC. Protein: CASSALSIQYF. The rearrangement joins TRBV2 to TRBJ2-4, with D unclear. V shed 4 bases and J shed 9 bases, with 7 bases lying between them. CDR1 SNHLY and CDR2 FYNNEI come from the germline V gene. The CDR3 runs to 11 residues.

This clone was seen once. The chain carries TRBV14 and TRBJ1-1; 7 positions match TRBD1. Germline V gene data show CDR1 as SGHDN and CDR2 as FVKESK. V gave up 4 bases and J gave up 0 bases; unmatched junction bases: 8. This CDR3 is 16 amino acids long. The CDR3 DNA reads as TGTGCCAGCAGCCCCCGGCAGGGGGTTGTGAACACTGAAGCTTTCTTT. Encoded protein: CASSPRQGVVNTEAFF.

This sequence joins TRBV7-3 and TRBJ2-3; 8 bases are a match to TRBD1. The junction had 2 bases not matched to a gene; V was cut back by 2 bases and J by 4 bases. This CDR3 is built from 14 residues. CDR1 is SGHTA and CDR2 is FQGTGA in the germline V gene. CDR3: CASSLQGAADTQYF. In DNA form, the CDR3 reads TGTGCCAGCAGCTTACAGGGGGCTGCAGATACGCAGTATTTT.

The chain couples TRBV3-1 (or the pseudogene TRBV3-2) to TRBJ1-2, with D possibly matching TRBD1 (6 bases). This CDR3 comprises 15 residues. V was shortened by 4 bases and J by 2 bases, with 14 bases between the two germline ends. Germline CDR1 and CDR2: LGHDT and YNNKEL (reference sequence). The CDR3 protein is CASSLQGGVNYGYTF. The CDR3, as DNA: TGTGCCAGCAGCCTCCAAGGGGGGGTAAACTATGGCTACACCTTC.

This CDR3 reads CASSEGAGTGISKRGYTF. CDR3 sequence (DNA): TGTGCCAGCAGTGAAGGGGCCGGGACAGGGATATCAAAGCGTGGCTACACCTTC. The rearrangement uses TRBV6-1 and TRBJ1-2; 9 nucleotides line up with TRBD1. CDR1 is MNHNS and CDR2 is SASEGT in the germline V gene. This CDR3 comprises 18 residues. Germline trimming cut 1 base from V and 7 bases from J; bases unmatched to any gene: 16.

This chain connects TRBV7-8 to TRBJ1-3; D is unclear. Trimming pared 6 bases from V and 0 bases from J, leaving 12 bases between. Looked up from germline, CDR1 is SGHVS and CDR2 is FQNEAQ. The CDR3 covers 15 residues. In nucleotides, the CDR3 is TGTGCCAGCAGTCTAACAGATACCTCTGGAAACACCATATATTTT. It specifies CASSLTDTSGNTIYF. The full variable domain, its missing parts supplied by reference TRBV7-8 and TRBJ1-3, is GAGVSQSPRYKVAKRGQDVALRCDPISGHVSLFWYQQALGQGPEFLTYFQNEAQLDKSGLPSDRFFAERPEGSVSTLKIQRTQQEDSAVYLCASSLTDTSGNTIYFGEGSWLTVV.

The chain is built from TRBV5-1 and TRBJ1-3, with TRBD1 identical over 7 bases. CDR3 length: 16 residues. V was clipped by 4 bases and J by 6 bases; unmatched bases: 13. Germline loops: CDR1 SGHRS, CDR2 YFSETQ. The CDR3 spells CASSQITGGQSNTIYF. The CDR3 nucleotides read TGCGCCAGCAGCCAAATCACCGGGGGACAGTCAAACACCATATATTTT.

The DNA for the CDR3 is TGCGCCAGCAGCCAAGAACGGTGGACAGGGGAAGGGTATGGCTACACCTTC. This encodes CASSQERWTGEGYGYTF. The chain recombines TRBV4-1 with TRBJ1-2; 9 nucleotides match TRBD1. In germline, CDR1 is MGHRA, CDR2 YSYEKL. The CDR3 has 17 amino acids. V lost 0 bases, J lost 5 bases, and 10 bases stayed unmatched.

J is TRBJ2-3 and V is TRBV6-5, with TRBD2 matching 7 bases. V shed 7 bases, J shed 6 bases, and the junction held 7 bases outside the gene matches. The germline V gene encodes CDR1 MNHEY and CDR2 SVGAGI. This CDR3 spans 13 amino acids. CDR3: CASKAAGVDTQYF. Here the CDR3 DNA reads TGTGCCAGCAAGGCGGCGGGGGTTGATACGCAGTATTTT.

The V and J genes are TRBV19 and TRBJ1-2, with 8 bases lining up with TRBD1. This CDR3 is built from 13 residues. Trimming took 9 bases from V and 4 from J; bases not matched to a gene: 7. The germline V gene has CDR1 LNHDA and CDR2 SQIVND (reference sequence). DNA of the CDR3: TGTGCCAGCCGACAGGGGAATACCTATGGCTACACCTTC. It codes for CASRQGNTYGYTF.

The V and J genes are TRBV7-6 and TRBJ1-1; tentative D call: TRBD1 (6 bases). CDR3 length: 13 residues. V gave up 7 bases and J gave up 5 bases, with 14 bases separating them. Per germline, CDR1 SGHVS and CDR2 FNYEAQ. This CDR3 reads CASTPGHQTEAFF. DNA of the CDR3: TGTGCCAGCACGCCGGGACACCAAACTGAAGCTTTCTTT.

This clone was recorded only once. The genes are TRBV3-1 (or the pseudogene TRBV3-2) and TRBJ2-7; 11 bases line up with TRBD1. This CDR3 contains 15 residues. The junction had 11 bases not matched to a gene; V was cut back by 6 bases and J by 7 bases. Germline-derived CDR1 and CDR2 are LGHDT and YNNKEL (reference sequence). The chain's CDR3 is CASSPQGQGAGEQYF. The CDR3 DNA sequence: TGTGCCAGCAGTCCCCAAGGACAGGGGGCGGGGGAGCAGTACTTC.

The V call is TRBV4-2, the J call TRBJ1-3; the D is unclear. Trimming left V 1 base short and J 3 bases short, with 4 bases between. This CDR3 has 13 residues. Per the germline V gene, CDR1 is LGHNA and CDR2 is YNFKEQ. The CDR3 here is CASSQASGNTIYF. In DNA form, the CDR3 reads TGTGCCAGCAGCCAAGCCAGTGGAAACACCATATATTTT.

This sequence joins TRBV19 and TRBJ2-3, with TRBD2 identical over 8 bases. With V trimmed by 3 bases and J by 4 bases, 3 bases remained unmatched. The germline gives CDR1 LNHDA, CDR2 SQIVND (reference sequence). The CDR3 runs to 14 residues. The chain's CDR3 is CASSMLAGSDTQYF. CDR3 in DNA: TGTGCCAGTAGTATGTTAGCGGGGTCAGATACGCAGTATTTT.

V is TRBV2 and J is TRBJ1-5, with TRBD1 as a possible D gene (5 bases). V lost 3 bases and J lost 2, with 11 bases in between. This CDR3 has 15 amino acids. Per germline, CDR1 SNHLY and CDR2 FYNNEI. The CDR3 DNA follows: TGTGCCAGCAGTGATCGCCAGGGCGGCAATCAGCCCCAGCATTTT. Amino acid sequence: CASSDRQGGNQPQHF.

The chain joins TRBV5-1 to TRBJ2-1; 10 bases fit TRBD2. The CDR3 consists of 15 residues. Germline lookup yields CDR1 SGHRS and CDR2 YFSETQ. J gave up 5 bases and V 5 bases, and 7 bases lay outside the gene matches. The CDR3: CASRFSGGANNEQFF. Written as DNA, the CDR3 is TGCGCCAGCAGATTCAGCGGGGGGGCGAACAATGAGCAGTTCTTC.

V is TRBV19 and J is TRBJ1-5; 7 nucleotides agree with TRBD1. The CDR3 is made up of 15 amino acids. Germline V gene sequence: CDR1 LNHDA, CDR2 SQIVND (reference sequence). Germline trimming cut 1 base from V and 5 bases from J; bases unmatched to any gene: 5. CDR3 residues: CASSIVGQGDQPQHF. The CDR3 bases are TGTGCCAGTAGTATAGTAGGGCAGGGGGATCAGCCCCAGCATTTT.

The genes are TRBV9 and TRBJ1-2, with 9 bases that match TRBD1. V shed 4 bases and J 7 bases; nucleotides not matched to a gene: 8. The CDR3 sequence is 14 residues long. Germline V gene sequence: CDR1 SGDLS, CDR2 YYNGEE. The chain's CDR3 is CASSQTGTGSGYTF. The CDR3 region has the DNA TGTGCCAGCAGCCAAACCGGGACAGGGTCTGGCTACACCTTC. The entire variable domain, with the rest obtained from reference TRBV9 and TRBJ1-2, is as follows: DSGVTQTPKHLITATGQRVTLRCSPRSGDLSVYWYQQSLDQGLQFLIQYYNGEERAKGNILERFSAQQFPDLHSELNLSSLELGDSALYFCASSQTGTGSGYTFGSGTRLTVV.

CDR3: CASSLFRTGSGYTF. CDR3 bases: TGTGCCAGCAGTTTATTTCGTACAGGGAGTGGCTACACCTTC. This sequence joins TRBV28 and TRBJ1-2; weak D call: TRBD1 (6 bases). The CDR3 length is 14 residues. V lost 1 base to trimming and J lost 7 bases, with 13 bases between them. Germline assignment: CDR1 MDHEN and CDR2 SYDVKM.

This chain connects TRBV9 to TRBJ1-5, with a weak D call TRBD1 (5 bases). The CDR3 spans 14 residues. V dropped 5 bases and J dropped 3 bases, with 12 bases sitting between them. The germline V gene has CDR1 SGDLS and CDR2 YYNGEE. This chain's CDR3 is CASSPTGSNQPQHF. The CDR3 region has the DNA TGTGCCAGCAGTCCAACAGGCTCCAATCAGCCCCAGCATTTT.

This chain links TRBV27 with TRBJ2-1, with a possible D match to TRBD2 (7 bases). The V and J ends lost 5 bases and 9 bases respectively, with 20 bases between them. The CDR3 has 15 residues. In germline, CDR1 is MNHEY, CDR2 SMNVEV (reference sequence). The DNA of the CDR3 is TGTGCCAGCAGTCCGCCGGGGGGCCCCGGGGTTGAGCAGTTCTTC. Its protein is CASSPPGGPGVEQFF.

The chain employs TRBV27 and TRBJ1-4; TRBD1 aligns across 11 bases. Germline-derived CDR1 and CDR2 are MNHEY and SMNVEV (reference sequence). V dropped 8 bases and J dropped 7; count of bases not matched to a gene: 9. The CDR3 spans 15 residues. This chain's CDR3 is CASRRTGGRGEKLFF. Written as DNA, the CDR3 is TGTGCCAGCCGGAGGACAGGGGGCAGGGGTGAAAAACTGTTTTTT.

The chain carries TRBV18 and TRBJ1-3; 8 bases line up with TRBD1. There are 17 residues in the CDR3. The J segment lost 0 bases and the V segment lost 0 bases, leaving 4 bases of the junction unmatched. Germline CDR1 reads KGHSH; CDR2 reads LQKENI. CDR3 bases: TGTGCCAGCTCACCACCCCAGGGGGCGATCTCTGGAAACACCATATATTTT. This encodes CASSPPQGAISGNTIYF.

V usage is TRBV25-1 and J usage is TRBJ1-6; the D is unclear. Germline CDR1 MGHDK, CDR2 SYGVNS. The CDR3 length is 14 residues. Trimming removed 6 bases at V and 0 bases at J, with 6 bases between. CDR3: CASSESSYNSPLHF. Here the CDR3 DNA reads TGTGCCAGCAGCGAGAGCTCCTATAATTCACCCCTCCACTTT.

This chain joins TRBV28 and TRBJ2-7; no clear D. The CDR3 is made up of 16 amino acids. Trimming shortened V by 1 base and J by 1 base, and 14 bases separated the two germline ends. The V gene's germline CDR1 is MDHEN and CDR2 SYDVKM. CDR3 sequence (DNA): TGTGCCAGCAGTTTATTTCTCCCGGGTCGATCCTACGAGCAGTACTTC. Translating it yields CASSLFLPGRSYEQYF.

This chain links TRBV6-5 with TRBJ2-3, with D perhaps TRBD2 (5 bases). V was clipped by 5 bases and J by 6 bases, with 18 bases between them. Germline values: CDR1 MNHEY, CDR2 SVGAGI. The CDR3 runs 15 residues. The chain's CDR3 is CASSPHTEARDTQYF. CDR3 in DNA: TGTGCCAGCAGTCCGCACACGGAGGCCCGGGATACGCAGTATTTT.